The clone carrying this T cell receptor beta chain has only one observation. What it recognizes is unknown. Germline CDR1 reads SGHTA; CDR2 reads FQGNSA. This CDR3 is built from 16 residues. V lost 5 bases, J lost 6 bases, and 15 bases stayed unmatched. This specimen belongs to a study of identical twins. With template switching, a universal primer site was added, and the cDNA carried unique molecular identifiers. TCRdb re-derived calls from the 5' RACE reads in MiXCR, one entry per CDR3 protein. The repertoire holds 450,000 to 650,000 distinct CDR3 sequences, with 13% to 15% as singletons. Study-level findings and limits: Out-of-frame beta sequences exhibited a weaker degree of excess twin sharing. Out-of-frame TCR alpha sharing in monozygotic twins exceeded recombination model predictions. Instead of following the same donors, the conclusions were based on cross-sectional statistical analysis.

The data were also submitted as part of a second study, on yellow fever vaccine responses in identical twins.

The source material was CD4+ T cells sorted from blood. This clonotype was obtained from a woman aged 18 to 35 in good health. This rearrangement joins TRBV7-2 to TRBJ2-7, with TRBD2 matching 8 bases. The CDR3 DNA reads as TGTGCCAGCAGCCTACTTTGGACTAGCACACCAAGCGAGCAGTACTTC. Its protein product is CASSLLWTSTPSEQYF.